A selection of T cell receptor beta chains follows, all from one sample in a study of neurological immune-mediated disorders. TCRdb fed the 5' RACE reads into MiXCR, producing one record per CDR3 protein. The repertoire holds more than 13,000 distinct CDR3 sequences, with about 10% as singletons. The specimen was PBMCs. The source is a woman in her thirties or forties in good health. Each CDR3 is given with its conserved first and last residue. The order of the fields is CDR3 protein, CDR3 DNA, clone size, J gene, D gene, V gene. A D gene is named only where the DNA matches it firmly. Rows may omit the clone size; those that give it use once, few, many or a size class.

CATNMGLAGGFYEQFF	TGTGCCACAAACATGGGGCTAGCGGGAGGGTTTTATGAGCAGTTCTTC	many	TRBJ2-1	TRBD2	TRBV28
CAWSVTSGAYEQYF	TGTGCCTGGAGTGTAACTAGCGGGGCCTACGAGCAGTACTTC	.	TRBJ2-7	TRBD2	TRBV30
CASSLALNEQFF	TGCGCCAGCAGCTTGGCGCTCAATGAGCAGTTCTTC	many	TRBJ2-1	.	TRBV5-1
CSAGSMRGGGELFF	TGCAGTGCTGGGTCGATGAGGGGAGGTGGGGAACTGTTTTTT	many	TRBJ1-4	.	TRBV20-1
CASSIRPPGVSNTEAFF	TGTGCCAGTAGTATTCGTCCTCCGGGGGTTTCCAACACTGAAGCTTTCTTT	many	TRBJ1-1	.	TRBV19
CASSLSNYNEQFF	TGTGCCAGCAGCTTGTCGAACTACAATGAGCAGTTCTTC	many	TRBJ2-1	.	TRBV5-4
CASSRQGRNTEAFF	TGCGCCAGCAGCCGCCAGGGTAGGAATACTGAAGCTTTCTTT	.	TRBJ1-1	.	TRBV4-1
CASSRGATTEAFF	TGCGCCAGCAGCCGAGGCGCCACCACTGAAGCTTTCTTT	many	TRBJ1-1	.	TRBV4-1
CASQQGLASGRTYNEQFF	TGTGCCAGCCAACAGGGTTTGGCTAGCGGAAGGACCTACAATGAGCAGTTCTTC	many	TRBJ2-1	.	TRBV2
CASSLGGQGRAEQFF	TGTGCCAGCAGCTTAGGGGGACAGGGGAGGGCTGAGCAGTTCTTC	many	TRBJ2-1	TRBD1	TRBV11-3
CASSTRTAIHYNEQFF	TGTGCCAGCAGCACCCGGACAGCAATTCACTACAATGAGCAGTTCTTC	many	TRBJ2-1	.	TRBV5-5
CSAPQSIAGGANEQFF	TGCAGTGCCCCACAATCTATAGCGGGGGGGGCCAATGAGCAGTTCTTC	many	TRBJ2-1	TRBD2	TRBV20-1
CASSLFNLRQGSTEAFF	TGTGCCAGCAGTTTATTCAACTTACGACAGGGGAGCACTGAAGCTTTCTTT	.	TRBJ1-1	TRBD1	TRBV27
CASSQEGFNNEQFF	TGCGCCAGCAGCCAGGAGGGTTTCAACAATGAGCAGTTCTTC	many	TRBJ2-1	.	TRBV4-1
CASSVGGAGDTQYF	TGTGCCAGCAGCGTCGGGGGGGCGGGCGATACGCAGTATTTT	many	TRBJ2-3	TRBD2	TRBV4-2
CASSFVSGHTDQPQHF	TGTGCCAGCAGTTTTGTGTCGGGACATACTGATCAGCCCCAGCATTTT	many	TRBJ1-5	.	TRBV12-3/TRBV12-4
CASSLIRYEQYF	TGTGCCAGCAGTCTAATTCGGTACGAGCAGTACTTC	large	TRBJ2-7	.	TRBV28
CASSYLRSSGNTIYF	TGTGCCAGCAGTTACCTCAGAAGCTCTGGAAACACCATATATTTT	few	TRBJ1-3	.	TRBV6-5
CASSVGQGYGYTF	TGTGCCAGCAGCGTAGGACAGGGTTATGGCTACACCTTC	many	TRBJ1-2	TRBD1	TRBV5-4
CAISDGDTQYF	TGTGCCATCAGTGATGGAGATACGCAGTATTTT	medium-sized	TRBJ2-3	.	TRBV10-3
CATSRVPGRQETQYF	TGTGCCACCAGCAGAGTCCCGGGACGACAAGAGACCCAGTACTTC	many	TRBJ2-5	.	TRBV15
CSAGTGWGLGQPQHF	TGCAGTGCAGGGACAGGGTGGGGATTGGGTCAGCCCCAGCATTTT	many	TRBJ1-5	TRBD1	TRBV20-1
CASSLAGTEVF	TGTGCCAGCAGCTTAGCCGGGACGGAGGTCTTC	many	TRBJ1-2	.	TRBV7-8
CASSARRGYGSYNSPLHF	TGCGCCAGCAGCGCCCGAAGAGGGTACGGCTCCTATAATTCACCCCTCCACTTT	many	TRBJ1-6	.	TRBV5-1
CASSSDRNGYTF	TGCGCCAGCAGCAGCGACCGGAATGGCTACACCTTC	medium-sized	TRBJ1-2	.	TRBV5-1
CASSDGLASDTQYF	TGTGCCAGCAGCGACGGACTAGCTTCAGATACGCAGTATTTT	.	TRBJ2-3	TRBD2	TRBV13
CSARSNRGDEQFF	TGCAGTGCTAGATCGAACAGGGGCGATGAGCAGTTCTTC	many	TRBJ2-1	TRBD1	TRBV20-1
CSARSLRGPQTYEQYF	TGCAGTGCTAGATCCCTGCGGGGGCCCCAAACCTACGAGCAGTACTTC	many	TRBJ2-7	.	TRBV20-1
CASSEGGEQYF	TGCGCCAGCAGTGAGGGGGGCGAGCAGTACTTC	few	TRBJ2-7	.	TRBV10-2
CASSVGGATYNEQFF	TGTGCCAGCAGCGTAGGCGGTGCTACCTACAATGAGCAGTTCTTC	medium-sized	TRBJ2-1	.	TRBV9
CASSAAQAGELFF	TGCGCCAGCAGTGCAGCACAGGCCGGGGAGCTGTTTTTT	many	TRBJ2-2	.	TRBV10-2
CASSLPGTDGGYTF	TGTGCCAGCAGCCTACCCGGGACAGACGGTGGCTACACCTTC	many	TRBJ1-2	TRBD1	TRBV7-9
CATSVGPLAGAHEQYF	TGTGCCACCAGCGTCGGCCCCTTAGCGGGAGCTCACGAGCAGTACTTC	many	TRBJ2-7	TRBD2	TRBV15
CRAMIRGAYNEQFF	TGCAGGGCCATGATTCGGGGGGCCTACAATGAGCAGTTCTTC	many	TRBJ2-1	TRBD2	TRBV20-1
CASSPGLMNTEAFF	TGTGCCAGCAGCCCGGGACTGATGAACACTGAAGCTTTCTTT	many	TRBJ1-1	.	TRBV3-1
CASSPSGAGGYNEQFF	TGTGCCAGCAGCCCGAGCGGGGCGGGGGGGTATAATGAGCAGTTCTTC	.	TRBJ2-1	TRBD2	TRBV3-1
CASSVPAGGQPGEQFF	TGTGCCAGCAGCGTCCCAGCGGGGGGCCAACCCGGGGAGCAGTTCTTC	many	TRBJ2-1	TRBD2	TRBV9
CASSFGGTDTQYF	TGCGCCAGCAGCTTCGGAGGAACAGATACGCAGTATTTT	many	TRBJ2-3	.	TRBV5-1
CAISPGKTSNQPQHF	TGTGCCATCAGTCCAGGGAAAACAAGCAATCAGCCCCAGCATTTT	medium-sized	TRBJ1-5	.	TRBV10-3